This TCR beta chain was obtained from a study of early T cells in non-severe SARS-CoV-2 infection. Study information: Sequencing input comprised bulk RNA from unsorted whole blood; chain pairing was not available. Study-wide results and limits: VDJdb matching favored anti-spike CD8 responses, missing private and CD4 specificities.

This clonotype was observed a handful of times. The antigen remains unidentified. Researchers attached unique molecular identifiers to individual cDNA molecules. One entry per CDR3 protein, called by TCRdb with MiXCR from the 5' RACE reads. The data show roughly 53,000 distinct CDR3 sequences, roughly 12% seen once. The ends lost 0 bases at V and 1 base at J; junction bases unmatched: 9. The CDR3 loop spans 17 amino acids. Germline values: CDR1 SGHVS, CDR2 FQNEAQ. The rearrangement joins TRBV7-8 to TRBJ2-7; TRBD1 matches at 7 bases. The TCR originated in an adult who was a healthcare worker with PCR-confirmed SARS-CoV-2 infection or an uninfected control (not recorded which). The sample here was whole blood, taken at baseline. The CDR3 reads CASSLAWLTGESYEQYF. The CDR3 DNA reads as TGTGCCAGCAGCTTAGCGTGGTTAACAGGGGAGTCCTACGAGCAGTACTTC. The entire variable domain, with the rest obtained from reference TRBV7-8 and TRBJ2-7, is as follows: GAGVSQSPRYKVAKRGQDVALRCDPISGHVSLFWYQQALGQGPEFLTYFQNEAQLDKSGLPSDRFFAERPEGSVSTLKIQRTQQEDSAVYLCASSLAWLTGESYEQYFGPGTRLTVT.